What follows are 31 T cell receptor beta chains derived from one specimen sequenced in a study of blood T cell repertoires in COVID-19. Data came from immunoSEQ multiplex PCR; TCRdb stores just in-frame clones and leaves some out. The sample consists of about 180,000 clones, almost 80% of them appearing once. Material: peripheral blood. These receptors originate from a woman in her 70s with acute or convalescent COVID-19.

This chain joins TRBV19 and TRBJ1-2; possibly TRBD1 for D (6 bases). Deletions cut 5 bases from V and 1 base from J, with 8 bases between. The germline CDR1 and CDR2 sequences are LNHDA and SQIVND (reference sequence). The CDR3 sequence is 13 residues long. CDR3 nucleotide sequence: TGTGCCAGTAGTGTCAGGGGTAACTATGGCTACACCTTC. It codes for CASSVRGNYGYTF.

This clone came up a few times. The J gene is TRBJ2-7, the V gene TRBV30; weak D call: TRBD1 (6 bases). Trimming took off 0 bases at V and 4 bases at J, with 13 bases between the two ends. The CDR3 consists of 14 residues. CDR1 and CDR2 from the germline V gene are GTSNPN and SVGIG (reference sequence). The CDR3 region has the DNA TGTGCCTGGAGTGTAAACAGGGAGCTGTACGAGCAGTACTTC. It translates to CAWSVNRELYEQYF.

This rearrangement joins TRBV28 to TRBJ2-5, with 7 bases matching TRBD2. CDR1 is MDHEN, CDR2 SYDVKM, per germline. This CDR3 has 15 amino acids. V shed 2 bases and J 2 bases; nucleotides not matched to a gene: 5. The CDR3 nucleotides read TGTGCCAGCAGTTTAATCGGCGGGGGACAAGAGACCCAGTACTTC. Its protein product is CASSLIGGGQETQYF.

The chain is built from TRBV5-6 and TRBJ2-5; the D gene is possibly TRBD1 (5 bases). CDR1 and CDR2 (germline): SGHDT, YYEEEE. Trimming removed 4 bases from V and 9 bases from J, with 16 bases in between. There are 13 residues in the CDR3. The CDR3 region has the DNA TGTGCCAGCAGCCCGACAGTGAATGGGGCCCAGTACTTC. Translated: CASSPTVNGAQYF.

The V gene is TRBV7-2, the J gene TRBJ2-7; 8 bases are a match to TRBD2. CDR3 length equals 15 residues. Germline V lookup: CDR1 SGHTA, CDR2 FQGNSA. V dropped 1 base and J dropped 1; count of bases not matched to a gene: 3. CDR3 region: CASSLELAVSYEQYF. CDR3 nucleotides: TGTGCCAGCAGCTTAGAACTAGCGGTGTCCTACGAGCAGTACTTC.

The chain combines TRBV9 with TRBJ1-4; D possibly corresponds to TRBD1 (5 bases). The CDR3 is 15 residues long. The V end was cut by 4 bases, the J end by 7 bases, with 17 bases between. Germline V lookup: CDR1 SGDLS, CDR2 YYNGEE. This chain's CDR3 is CASSSRGTVGEKLFF. The CDR3, as DNA: TGTGCCAGCAGCTCAAGGGGAACCGTGGGTGAAAAACTGTTTTTT.

The V call is TRBV6-1, the J call TRBJ2-3; 7 bases line up with TRBD1. The CDR3 sequence is 15 residues long. Germline V gene data show CDR1 as MNHNS and CDR2 as SASEGT. J gave up 2 bases and V 2 bases, and 4 bases lay outside the gene matches. This CDR3 is CASSEQGVLTDTQYF. The CDR3, as DNA: TGTGCCAGCAGTGAACAGGGGGTTCTCACAGATACGCAGTATTTT.

CDR3 protein: CASSKKRRVAGANVLTF. The CDR3 nucleotides are TGTGCCAGCAGCAAAAAAAGGAGGGTTGCTGGGGCCAACGTCCTGACTTTC. The J gene is TRBJ2-6, the V gene TRBV21-1; TRBD2, as called in the table, went unchecked against the DNA. TRBV21-1 is given as a pseudogene. The CDR3 is made up of 17 amino acids.

This clone showed up just a few times. The chain employs TRBV6-1 and TRBJ2-7, with 7 bases that match TRBD2. CDR3 size: 22 residues. The ends lost 2 bases at V and 3 bases at J; junction bases unmatched: 28. CDR1 and CDR2 from the germline V gene are MNHNS and SASEGT. CDR3 sequence: CASSEQVRQTPRGGRRIYEQYF. In nucleotides, the CDR3 is TGTGCCAGCAGTGAACAAGTAAGGCAGACCCCTCGCGGCGGGAGAAGAATCTACGAGCAGTACTTC.

The chain is built from TRBV5-4 and TRBJ1-1; 7 bases are shared with TRBD1. From germline, CDR1 is SGHNT and CDR2 YYREEE (reference sequence). V lost 3 bases and J lost 7; bases outside the gene matches: 3. The CDR3 has 12 residues. This chain's CDR3 is CASSSDRVEAFF. The CDR3 region has the DNA TGTGCCAGCAGCTCAGACAGGGTTGAAGCTTTCTTT.

This chain joins TRBV5-1 and TRBJ2-7, with D maybe TRBD1 (6 bases). Germline lookup yields CDR1 SGHRS and CDR2 YFSETQ. The CDR3 sequence is 14 residues long. V lost 4 bases to trimming and J lost 3 bases, with 14 bases between them. In DNA form, the CDR3 reads TGCGCCAGCAGCCCCGGGACACTTATCTACGAGCAGTACTTC. Protein product: CASSPGTLIYEQYF.

The chain employs TRBV7-2 and TRBJ1-3, with a possible D match to TRBD1 (6 bases). V lost 5 bases to trimming and J lost 4 bases, with 12 bases between them. The CDR3 has 14 amino acids. Germline CDR1 reads SGHTA; CDR2 reads FQGNSA. CDR3: CASSHGDTGNTIYF. For the CDR3, the DNA is TGTGCCAGCAGCCACGGGGACACGGGAAACACCATATATTTT.

The chain joins TRBV2 to TRBJ1-2, with 7 bases aligning to TRBD1. The V and J ends lost 6 bases and 5 bases, in that order; junction bases with no gene match: 15. The CDR3 contains 16 residues. CDR1 SNHLY and CDR2 FYNNEI come from the germline V gene. The CDR3 loop reads CASRAGQLIFAYGYTF. CDR3 in DNA: TGTGCCAGCAGGGCGGGACAGCTTATATTCGCTTATGGCTACACCTTC.

The V gene is TRBV5-1, the J gene TRBJ1-1, with 8 bases that match TRBD1. This CDR3 has 16 residues. Germline V CDR1 and CDR2: SGHRS, YFSETQ. The V gene end was trimmed by 0 bases and the J gene end by 6 bases; junction bases not matched to a gene: 10. In DNA form, the CDR3 reads TGCGCCAGCAGCTTGGGCAGGACAGGGTCACTCTCTGAAGCTTTCTTT. Encoded protein: CASSLGRTGSLSEAFF.

The gene calls are TRBV28 and TRBJ2-7, with 7 bases aligning to TRBD2. The CDR3 consists of 14 residues. V was clipped by 7 bases and J by 3 bases; unmatched bases: 9. Germline CDR1 is MDHEN and CDR2 is SYDVKM. CDR3 loop: CASTRAGSLYEQYF. The CDR3 DNA reads TGTGCCAGCACCCGAGCGGGAAGCCTCTACGAGCAGTACTTC.

The chain couples TRBV5-8 to TRBJ2-1; 14 nucleotides agree with TRBD2. In germline, CDR1 is SGHTS, CDR2 YDEGEE. The length of the CDR3 is 19 residues. V trimming: 2 bases; J trimming: 7 bases; junction bases outside the gene matches: 14. The CDR3 region has the DNA TGTGCCAGCAGCTTTGGGTTCGGGACTAGCGGGAGATTCGGTAATGAGCAGTTCTTC. As protein: CASSFGFGTSGRFGNEQFF.

The gene calls are TRBV7-9 and TRBJ2-1; 10 bases fit TRBD2. V shed 5 bases and J 8 bases; nucleotides not matched to a gene: 18. Germline loops: CDR1 SEHNR, CDR2 FQNEAQ (reference sequence). The CDR3 extends over 18 amino acids. This chain's CDR3 is CASSPPYRLAGVTDEQFF. CDR3 DNA sequence: TGTGCCAGCAGCCCACCCTATCGGCTAGCGGGAGTGACAGATGAGCAGTTCTTC.

The rearrangement links TRBV19 to TRBJ2-1; possibly TRBD1 for D (6 bases). The CDR3 runs 17 residues. The germline V gene has CDR1 LNHDA and CDR2 SQIVND (reference sequence). Trimming left V 3 bases short and J 0 bases short, with 15 bases between. The CDR3 loop reads CASSMGAGVGSYNEQFF. CDR3 bases: TGTGCCAGTAGTATGGGGGCCGGGGTTGGCTCCTACAATGAGCAGTTCTTC.

The chain has TRBV6-1 and TRBJ1-6; 8 bases map to TRBD1. The CDR3 length is 15 residues. CDR1 is MNHNS and CDR2 is SASEGT in the germline V gene. The V segment lost 2 bases and the J segment 10 bases; nucleotides outside the gene matches: 7. In DNA, the CDR3 is TGTGCCAGCAGTGAAACCCGGACAGGGTGGTCACCCCTCCACTTT. Amino acid sequence: CASSETRTGWSPLHF.

This clone has just a few counts. This chain links TRBV6-1 with TRBJ2-7, with TRBD2 matching over 8 bases. J lost 4 bases, V lost 2 bases, and 4 bases had no gene match. The CDR3 contains 14 residues. Germline V lookup: CDR1 MNHNS, CDR2 SASEGT. The CDR3 nucleotides read TGTGCCAGCAGTGAACGGATAGCGGGGTACGAGCAGTACTTC. The encoded protein is CASSERIAGYEQYF.

The chain joins TRBV5-6 to TRBJ1-6, with TRBD1 identical over 8 bases. The CDR3 is made up of 14 amino acids. Germline V lookup: CDR1 SGHDT, CDR2 YYEEEE. The J segment lost 9 bases and the V segment lost 6 bases, leaving 8 bases of the junction unmatched. This chain's CDR3 is CASTRTGRGSPLHF. CDR3 bases: TGTGCCAGCACTAGGACAGGGCGGGGTTCACCCCTCCACTTT.

This CDR3 reads CATTGGLAGTSNTGELFF. In nucleotides, the CDR3 is TGTGCCACCACCGGGGGACTAGCGGGAACCTCCAACACCGGGGAGCTGTTTTTT. The rearrangement joins TRBV24-1 to TRBJ2-2; 13 bases agree with TRBD2. V lost 8 bases to trimming and J lost 2 bases; unmatched junction nucleotides: 10. The CDR3 spans 18 residues. In germline, CDR1 is KGHDR, CDR2 SFDVKD.

This clone has a handful of counts. This sequence joins TRBV7-3 and TRBJ2-2; TRBD2 might be the D (5 bases). The germline gives CDR1 SGHTA, CDR2 FQGTGA. V was cut by 3 bases and J by 7 bases, with 24 bases left in between. CDR3 length: 18 amino acids. The CDR3 is CASSFLPGGLAGDGELFF. As DNA, the CDR3 is TGTGCCAGCAGCTTCCTACCCGGCGGCCTAGCAGGAGACGGGGAGCTGTTTTTT. Complete variable domain (other parts from reference TRBV7-3 and TRBJ2-2): GAGVSQTPSNKVTEKGKYVELRCDPISGHTALYWYRQSLGQGPEFLIYFQGTGAADDSGLPNDRFFAVRPEGSVSTLKIQRTERGDSAVYLCASSFLPGGLAGDGELFFGEGSRLTVL.

This chain connects TRBV7-9 to TRBJ2-3; no reliable D call. V shed 4 bases and J shed 1 base, with 6 bases lying between them. CDR1 is SEHNR, CDR2 FQNEAQ, per germline (reference sequence). This CDR3 contains 13 residues. The DNA for the CDR3 is TGTGCCAGCAGCTCAGCCGGCACAGATACGCAGTATTTT. Its protein product is CASSSAGTDTQYF.

The chain couples TRBV12-3 or TRBV12-4 to TRBJ1-3, with no clear D. V lost 6 bases, J lost 9 bases, and 12 bases lay in between. The CDR3 extends over 12 amino acids. The CDR3 loop reads CASSLVSGTIYF. Written as DNA, the CDR3 is TGTGCCAGCAGCCTTGTGTCGGGCACCATATATTTT.

V usage is TRBV19 and J usage is TRBJ2-7; D may be TRBD2 (5 bases). The CDR3 has 13 amino acids. Germline CDR1 and CDR2: LNHDA and SQIVND (reference sequence). The ends were cut back, 4 bases at V and 4 bases at J, with 11 bases in the middle. Here the CDR3 reads CASSTGGGYEQYF. The CDR3, as DNA: TGTGCCAGTAGTACTGGCGGAGGATACGAGCAGTACTTC.

This clone was counted a single time. The chain employs TRBV30 and TRBJ2-5; D might be TRBD1 (6 bases). Germline V gene lookup returns CDR1 GTSNPN and CDR2 SVGIG (reference sequence). Trimming cost V 3 bases and J 3 bases, with 11 bases left between them. The CDR3 loop spans 13 amino acids. CDR3 coding DNA: TGTGCCTGGAGGGACAGCGGTAAAGAGACCCAGTACTTC. Its protein is CAWRDSGKETQYF.

This chain joins TRBV29-1 and TRBJ1-2, with D possibly TRBD1 on 6 matching bases. This CDR3 contains 14 residues. CDR1 is SQVTM, CDR2 ANQGSEA, per germline. The V gene lost 4 bases and the J gene lost 0 bases, with 12 bases spanning the gap. In DNA, the CDR3 is TGCAGCGTTGGTAGGACAGCTACTAACTATGGCTACACCTTC. Protein: CSVGRTATNYGYTF.

This chain uses TRBV12-3 or TRBV12-4 with TRBJ1-2; D may be TRBD1 (6 bases). Trimming left V 6 bases short and J 7 bases short, with 15 bases between. CDR3 length: 13 residues. The CDR3 sequence is CASSSETGGGYTF. The CDR3, as DNA: TGTGCCAGCAGCTCCGAGACAGGCGGTGGCTACACCTTC.

The chain joins TRBV19 to TRBJ1-2; 8 bases match TRBD1. The germline V gene encodes CDR1 LNHDA and CDR2 SQIVND (reference sequence). V trimming: 11 bases; J trimming: 4 bases; junction bases outside the gene matches: 15. The CDR3 covers 15 residues. CDR3 region: CAVMGGTGGAYGYTF. The CDR3 bases are TGTGCCGTCATGGGGGGGACAGGAGGGGCCTATGGCTACACCTTC.

The chain links TRBV14 to TRBJ2-7, with TRBD2 identical over 11 bases. The CDR3 is made up of 15 amino acids. J gave up 6 bases and V 1 base, and 5 bases lay outside the gene matches. Per germline, CDR1 SGHDN and CDR2 FVKESK. CDR3 amino acids: CASSQASGGRLEQYF. Written as DNA, the CDR3 is TGTGCCAGCAGCCAAGCTAGCGGGGGGAGGCTCGAGCAGTACTTC.